This T cell receptor beta chain came from a study of shared clonotypes between healthy human individuals. The CDR3 consists of 16 residues. V was shortened by 3 bases and J by 2 bases, with 14 bases between the two germline ends. Germline-derived CDR1 and CDR2 are SGHTA and FQGNSA. The protocol was immunoSEQ multiplex PCR, while the TCRdb copy is restricted to in-frame clones and leaves out a portion. Of roughly 490,000 clones in the sample, 70% to 85% were seen once. General study findings and limits: Sequencing depth was expected to affect clonotype sharing among donors.

As concerns this clone: Its cognate antigen is unknown.

The sequence came from a woman aged 40-49 years in good health. Some clones in this sample may be carry-over from other donors' samples. Sequenced sample: PBMCs. This chain uses TRBV7-2 with TRBJ2-1; a weak D match, TRBD1 (6 bases). The CDR3 DNA is TGTGCCAGCAGCTTGGTGTTAGGGGGTACCTACAATGAGCAGTTCTTC. This translates into CASSLVLGGTYNEQFF. Based on the CDR3 plus reference TRBV7-2 and TRBJ2-1, the full variable domain is GAGVSQSPSNKVTEKGKDVELRCDPISGHTALYWYRQSLGQGLEFLIYFQGNSAPDKSGLPSDRFSAERTGGSVSTLTIQRTQQEDSAVYLCASSLVLGGTYNEQFFGPGTRLTVL.